These 15 T cell receptor beta chains came from one sample sequenced in a study of T cell clones after liver transplantation (dated by TCRdb to between 2018 and 2021). The library came from the immunoSEQ multiplex PCR assay. In its TCRdb copy, this immuneACCESS table keeps in-frame sequences only and misses some clones. Where compared with another copy, unresolved V genes explain less than half of these, and the others have no known cause. Across this sample there are more than 95,000 clones, with about 86% seen only once. The ten largest clonotypes hold about 2.6% of the sample. The sequencing here drew on CD4+ T cells from blood, taken approximately 43 months after liver transplant. The source of these receptors is a human patient who received a liver transplant. Some T cells present after a transplant may be cells of the graft donor.

As to this clone: Other nucleotide sequences in the sample specify the same CDR3. This sequence joins TRBV27 and TRBJ2-1; TRBD1 matches 8 bases. The trim removed 2 bases at V and 5 bases at J, leaving 5 bases unmatched. This CDR3 contains 15 residues. Germline assignment: CDR1 MNHEY and CDR2 SMNVEV (reference sequence). The CDR3 loop reads CASSLRQGSHNEQFF. In DNA form, the CDR3 reads TGTGCCAGCAGTTTAAGACAGGGGTCCCACAATGAGCAGTTCTTC.

This clone was observed once. The chain links TRBV4-1 to TRBJ1-1; TRBD1 matches at 11 bases. The CDR3 covers 15 residues. Germline-derived CDR1 and CDR2 are MGHRA and YSYEKL. V was clipped by 3 bases and J by 5 bases; unmatched bases: 5. In DNA form, the CDR3 reads TGCGCCAGCAGCCATCCCGGACAGGGGGCTACTGAAGCTTTCTTT. Its translation: CASSHPGQGATEAFF.

The chain carries TRBV4-3 and TRBJ2-2; D gene uncertain. CDR3 length equals 13 residues. Trimming cost V 4 bases and J 2 bases, with 5 bases left between them. The germline V gene encodes CDR1 LGHNA and CDR2 YSLEER. The CDR3 bases are TGCGCCAGCAGCCGAGACAACACCGGGGAGCTGTTTTTT. It yields the protein CASSRDNTGELFF.

This clone was picked up a small number of times. This chain connects TRBV19 to TRBJ2-3; 7 bases fit TRBD2. The CDR3 length is 14 residues. From germline, CDR1 is LNHDA and CDR2 SQIVND (reference sequence). J was trimmed by 5 bases and V by 7 bases; bases with no gene match: 9. The CDR3 loop is CASTRAGVRDTQYF. DNA for the CDR3: TGTGCCAGTACCCGGGCGGGAGTTAGAGATACGCAGTATTTT.

The chain joins TRBV18 to TRBJ1-1; D call uncertain. Trimming cost V 6 bases and J 6 bases, with 11 bases left between them. This CDR3 region has 12 residues. Germline lookup yields CDR1 KGHSH and CDR2 LQKENI. The CDR3 bases are TGTGCCAGCTCCCCTAGTAGGTCTGAAGCTTTCTTT. This sequence encodes CASSPSRSEAFF.

This chain's CDR3 is CASSSSRGGLEQFF. The CDR3 DNA reads as TGCGCCAGCAGCTCTTCGCGGGGGGGCCTTGAGCAGTTCTTC. The genes are TRBV10-2 and TRBJ2-1; 9 bases line up with TRBD2. The CDR3 extends over 14 amino acids. After removal of 6 bases from V and 9 bases from J, the junction contained 9 bases not matched to a gene. CDR1 is WSHSY and CDR2 is SAAADI in the germline V gene.

This clone was detected only a few times. This sequence joins TRBV6-5 and TRBJ1-2, with 9 bases lining up with TRBD1. The CDR3 is 13 residues long. Germline-derived CDR1 and CDR2 are MNHEY and SVGAGI. Germline trimming cut 7 bases from V and 2 bases from J; bases unmatched to any gene: 2. The chain's CDR3 is CASIDRGNYGYTF. The CDR3 DNA is TGTGCCAGCATCGACAGGGGGAACTATGGCTACACCTTC.

CDR3 amino acids: CASSFQSHYEQYF. The CDR3 DNA is TGCGCCAGCAGCTTCCAGTCCCACTACGAGCAGTACTTC. The V and J genes are TRBV5-1 and TRBJ2-7; D remains unclear. Trimming took 2 bases from V and 3 from J, leaving 9 bases between them. The germline V gene encodes CDR1 SGHRS and CDR2 YFSETQ. The CDR3 loop spans 13 amino acids. Full variable domain (missing parts from reference TRBV5-1 and TRBJ2-7): KAGVTQTPRYLIKTRGQQVTLSCSPISGHRSVSWYQQTPGQGLQFLFEYFSETQRNKGNFPGRFSGRQFSNSRSEMNVSTLELGDSALYLCASSFQSHYEQYFGPGTRLTVT.

The genes are TRBV5-1 and TRBJ1-4; possible D gene TRBD1, 5 bases. CDR3 length: 17 residues. Trimming pared 4 bases from V and 0 bases from J, leaving 16 bases between. The germline gives CDR1 SGHRS, CDR2 YFSETQ. The CDR3, as DNA: TGCGCCAGCAGCCCGAACACAGGACCGGCAACTAATGAAAAACTGTTTTTT. This gives the protein CASSPNTGPATNEKLFF.

The chain employs TRBV7-9 and TRBJ1-1; D might be TRBD1 (6 bases). In germline, CDR1 is SEHNR, CDR2 FQNEAQ (reference sequence). The CDR3 consists of 15 residues. Deletions cut 5 bases from V and 3 bases from J, with 16 bases between. As DNA, the CDR3 is TGTGCCAGCAGCCCAGTGGGGGGGCGGCACACTGAAGCTTTCTTT. This codes for CASSPVGGRHTEAFF. The full variable domain, completed using reference TRBV7-9 and TRBJ1-1, is DTGVSQNPRHKITKRGQNVTFRCDPISEHNRLYWYRQTLGQGPEFLTYFQNEAQLEKSRLLSDRFSAERPKGSFSTLEIQRTEQGDSAMYLCASSPVGGRHTEAFFGQGTRLTVV.

The chain combines TRBV4-3 with TRBJ1-2, with D possibly matching TRBD1 (6 bases). CDR3 length: 15 amino acids. V was shortened by 4 bases and J by 8 bases, with 20 bases between the two germline ends. Germline V CDR1 and CDR2: LGHNA, YSLEER. This CDR3 is CASSPTSGGLGGYTF. In DNA, the CDR3 is TGCGCCAGCAGCCCCACCAGTGGGGGGCTCGGCGGCTACACCTTC.

The chain couples TRBV13 to TRBJ2-6; D is uncertain. Germline CDR1 PRHDT, CDR2 FYEKMQ (reference sequence). V shed 3 bases and J shed 0 bases, with 15 bases lying between them. The length of the CDR3 is 18 residues. The CDR3 DNA reads as TGTGCCAGCAGCTTGGTAGGCAGCCTCGTCTCTGGGGCCAACGTCCTGACTTTC. Amino acid sequence: CASSLVGSLVSGANVLTF.

This rearrangement joins TRBV5-1 to TRBJ2-7, with TRBD2 matching over 14 bases. This CDR3 comprises 17 residues. J lost 4 bases, V lost 0 bases, and 6 bases had no gene match. CDR1 is SGHRS and CDR2 is YFSETQ in the germline V gene. The CDR3 loop reads CASSLDGLAGGPYEQYF. DNA of the CDR3: TGCGCCAGCAGCTTGGATGGACTAGCGGGAGGACCTTACGAGCAGTACTTC.

The rearrangement joins TRBV7-2 to TRBJ1-1, with D maybe TRBD1 (6 bases). The CDR3 covers 14 residues. V was pared by 4 bases and J by 5 bases, with 14 bases between. CDR1 is SGHTA, CDR2 FQGNSA, per germline. The CDR3 coding sequence is TGTGCCAGCAGCTCCCGTCAGGGGAGAACTGAAGCTTTCTTT. The encoded protein is CASSSRQGRTEAFF.

This clone was picked up a small number of times. The rearrangement joins TRBV4-1 to TRBJ1-1; 9 bases are shared with TRBD1. The CDR3 covers 12 residues. Trimming took 4 bases from V and 10 from J; bases not matched to a gene: 4. Germline CDR1 reads MGHRA; CDR2 reads YSYEKL. CDR3 protein: CASSRGTGRAFF. CDR3 sequence (DNA): TGCGCCAGCAGCCGTGGGACAGGGCGAGCTTTCTTT.